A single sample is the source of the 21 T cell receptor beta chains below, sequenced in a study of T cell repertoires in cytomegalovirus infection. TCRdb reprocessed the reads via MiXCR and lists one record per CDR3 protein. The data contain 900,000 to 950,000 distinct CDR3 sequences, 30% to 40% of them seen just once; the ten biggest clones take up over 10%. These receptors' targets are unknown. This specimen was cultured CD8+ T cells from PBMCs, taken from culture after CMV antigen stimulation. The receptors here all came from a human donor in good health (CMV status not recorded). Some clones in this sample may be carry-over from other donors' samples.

The CDR3 sequence is CAAGEGYNEQFF. CDR3 DNA sequence: TGTGCTGCCGGCGAGGGGTACAATGAGCAGTTCTTC. The chain couples TRBV27 to TRBJ2-1; possibly TRBD1 or TRBD2 for D (5 bases each). The CDR3 has 12 residues. Germline assignment: CDR1 MNHEY and CDR2 SMNVEV (reference sequence).

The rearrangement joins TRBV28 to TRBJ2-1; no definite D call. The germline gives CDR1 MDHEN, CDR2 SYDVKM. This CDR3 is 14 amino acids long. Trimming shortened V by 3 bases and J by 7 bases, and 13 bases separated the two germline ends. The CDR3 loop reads CASSLRSVNNEQFF. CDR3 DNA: TGTGCCAGCAGTTTGCGGAGCGTCAATAATGAGCAGTTCTTC.

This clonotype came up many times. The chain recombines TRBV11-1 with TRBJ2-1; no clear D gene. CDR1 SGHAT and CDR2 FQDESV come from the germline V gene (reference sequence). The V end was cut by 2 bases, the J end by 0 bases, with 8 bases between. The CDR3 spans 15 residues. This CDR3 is CASSLFSSSYNEQFF. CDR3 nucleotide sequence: TGTGCCAGCAGCTTATTCTCGAGCTCCTACAATGAGCAGTTCTTC. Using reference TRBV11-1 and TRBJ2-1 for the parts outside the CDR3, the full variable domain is EAEVAQSPRYKITEKSQAVAFWCDPISGHATLYWYRQILGQGPELLVQFQDESVVDDSQLPKDRFSAERLKGVDSTLKIQPAELGDSAMYLCASSLFSSSYNEQFFGPGTRLTVL.

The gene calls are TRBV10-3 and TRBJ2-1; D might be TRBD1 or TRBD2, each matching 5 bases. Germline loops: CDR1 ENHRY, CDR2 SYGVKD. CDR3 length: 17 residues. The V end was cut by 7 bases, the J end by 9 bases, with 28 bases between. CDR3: CAITRLILGPLRFEQFF. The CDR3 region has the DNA TGTGCCATCACCCGACTGATATTGGGACCGCTCCGCTTTGAGCAGTTCTTC.

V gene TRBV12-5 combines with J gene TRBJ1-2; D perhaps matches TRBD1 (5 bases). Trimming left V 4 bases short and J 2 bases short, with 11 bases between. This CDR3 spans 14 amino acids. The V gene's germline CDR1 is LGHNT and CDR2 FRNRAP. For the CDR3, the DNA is TGTGCTAGTGGTTCTCAAGGGGAGAACTATGGCTACACCTTC. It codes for CASGSQGENYGYTF.

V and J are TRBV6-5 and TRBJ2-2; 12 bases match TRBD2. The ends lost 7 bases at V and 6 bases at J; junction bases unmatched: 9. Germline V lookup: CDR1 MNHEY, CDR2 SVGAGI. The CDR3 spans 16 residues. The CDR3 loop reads CASIPLAGGLAGELFF. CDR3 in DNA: TGTGCCAGCATACCCCTAGCGGGGGGGCTCGCCGGGGAGCTGTTTTTT.

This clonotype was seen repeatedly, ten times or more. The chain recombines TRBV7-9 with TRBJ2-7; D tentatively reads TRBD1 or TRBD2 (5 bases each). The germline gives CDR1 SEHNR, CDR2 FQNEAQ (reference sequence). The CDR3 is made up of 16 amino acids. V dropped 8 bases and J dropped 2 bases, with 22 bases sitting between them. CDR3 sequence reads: CASPGPGPPGAYEQYF. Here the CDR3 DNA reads TGTGCCAGCCCGGGACCGGGCCCACCTGGGGCCTACGAGCAGTACTTC. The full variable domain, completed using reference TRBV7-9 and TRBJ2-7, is DTGVSQNPRHKITKRGQNVTFRCDPISEHNRLYWYRQTLGQGPEFLTYFQNEAQLEKSRLLSDRFSAERPKGSFSTLEIQRTEQGDSAMYLCASPGPGPPGAYEQYFGPGTRLTVT.

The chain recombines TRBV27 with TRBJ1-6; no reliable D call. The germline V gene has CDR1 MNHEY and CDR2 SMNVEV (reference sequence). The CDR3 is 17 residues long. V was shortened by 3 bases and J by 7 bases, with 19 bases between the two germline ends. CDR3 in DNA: TGTGCCAGCAGTTTCGGACGGGCAATCTTTGGAAATTCACCCCTCCACTTT. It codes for CASSFGRAIFGNSPLHF.

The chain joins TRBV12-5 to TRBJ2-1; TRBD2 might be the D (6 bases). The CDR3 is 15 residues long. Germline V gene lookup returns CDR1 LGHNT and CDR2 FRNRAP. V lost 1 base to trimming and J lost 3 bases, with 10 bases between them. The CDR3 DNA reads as TGTGCTAGTGGTTTGGCGGGGGAGCTCTACAATGAGCAGTTCTTC. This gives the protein CASGLAGELYNEQFF. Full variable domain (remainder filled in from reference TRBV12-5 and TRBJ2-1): DARVTQTPRHKVTEMGQEVTMRCQPILGHNTVFWYRQTMMQGLELLAYFRNRAPLDDSGMPKDRFSAEMPDATLATLKIQPSEPRDSAVYFCASGLAGELYNEQFFGPGTRLTVL.

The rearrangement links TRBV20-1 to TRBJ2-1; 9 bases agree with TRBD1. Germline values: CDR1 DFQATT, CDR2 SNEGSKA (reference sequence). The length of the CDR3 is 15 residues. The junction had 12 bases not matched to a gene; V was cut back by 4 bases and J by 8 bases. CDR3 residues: CSATPPGTGLDEQFF. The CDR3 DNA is TGCAGTGCTACCCCGCCCGGGACAGGGTTGGATGAGCAGTTCTTC.

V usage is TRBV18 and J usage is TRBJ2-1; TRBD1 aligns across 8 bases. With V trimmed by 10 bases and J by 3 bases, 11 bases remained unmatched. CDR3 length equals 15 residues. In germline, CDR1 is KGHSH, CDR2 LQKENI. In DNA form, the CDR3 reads TGTGCCAACCCTCCTGGACAGGGAAGCTACAATGAGCAGTTCTTC. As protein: CANPPGQGSYNEQFF.

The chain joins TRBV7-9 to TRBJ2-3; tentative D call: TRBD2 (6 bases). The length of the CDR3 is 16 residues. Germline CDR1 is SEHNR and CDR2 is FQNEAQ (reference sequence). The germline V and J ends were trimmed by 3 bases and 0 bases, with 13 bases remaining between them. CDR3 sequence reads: CASSLEGPFSTDTQYF. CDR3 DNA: TGTGCCAGCAGCTTGGAGGGCCCATTCAGCACAGATACGCAGTATTTT.

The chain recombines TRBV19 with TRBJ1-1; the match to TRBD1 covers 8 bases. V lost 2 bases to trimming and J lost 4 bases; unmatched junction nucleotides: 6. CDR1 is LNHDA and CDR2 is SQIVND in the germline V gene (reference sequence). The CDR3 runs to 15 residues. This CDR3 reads CASSISPTGATEAFF. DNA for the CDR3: TGTGCCAGTAGTATAAGCCCGACAGGGGCCACTGAAGCTTTCTTT.

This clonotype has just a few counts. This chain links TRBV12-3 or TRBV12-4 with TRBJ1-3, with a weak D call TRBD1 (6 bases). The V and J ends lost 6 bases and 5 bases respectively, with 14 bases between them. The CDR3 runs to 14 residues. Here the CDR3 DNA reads TGTGCCAGCAGGTCCCCAGGGGTCCGAAACACCATATATTTT. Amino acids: CASRSPGVRNTIYF.

CDR3 in DNA: TGTGCCACCGGACAGACCTATCCGCCCCAGCATTTT. As protein: CATGQTYPPQHF. The gene calls are TRBV27 and TRBJ1-5; the D gene is possibly TRBD1 (6 bases). CDR3 size: 12 residues. Between the trimmed V and J ends, which lost 10 bases and 9 bases, there was a span of 16 bases. Per germline, CDR1 MNHEY and CDR2 SMNVEV (reference sequence).

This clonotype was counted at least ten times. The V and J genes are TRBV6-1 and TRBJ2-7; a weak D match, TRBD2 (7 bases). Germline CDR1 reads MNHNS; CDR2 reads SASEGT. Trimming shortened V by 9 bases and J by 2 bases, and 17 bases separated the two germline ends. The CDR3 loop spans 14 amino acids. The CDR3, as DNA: TGTGCCAGTAGCTATCGGGGGGCGGCCTACGAGCAGTACTTC. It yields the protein CASSYRGAAYEQYF.

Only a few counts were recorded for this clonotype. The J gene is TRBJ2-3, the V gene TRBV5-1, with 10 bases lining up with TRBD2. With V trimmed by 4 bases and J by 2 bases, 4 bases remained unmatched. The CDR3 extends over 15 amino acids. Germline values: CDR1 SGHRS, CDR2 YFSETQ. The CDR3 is CASSIGLAVTDTQYF. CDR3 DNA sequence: TGCGCCAGCAGCATCGGACTAGCGGTCACAGATACGCAGTATTTT.

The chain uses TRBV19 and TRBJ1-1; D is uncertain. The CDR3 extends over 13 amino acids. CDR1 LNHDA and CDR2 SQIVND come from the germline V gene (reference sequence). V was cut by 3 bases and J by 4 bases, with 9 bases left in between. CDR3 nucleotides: TGTGCCAGTAGTATGGCATTCGGCACTGAAGCTTTCTTT. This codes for CASSMAFGTEAFF.

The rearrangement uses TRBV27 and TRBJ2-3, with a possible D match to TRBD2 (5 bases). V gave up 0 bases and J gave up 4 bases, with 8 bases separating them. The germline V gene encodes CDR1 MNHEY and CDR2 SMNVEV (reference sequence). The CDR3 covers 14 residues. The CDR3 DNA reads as TGTGCCAGCAGTTTATCGGTAGCGCCAGATACGCAGTATTTT. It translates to CASSLSVAPDTQYF.

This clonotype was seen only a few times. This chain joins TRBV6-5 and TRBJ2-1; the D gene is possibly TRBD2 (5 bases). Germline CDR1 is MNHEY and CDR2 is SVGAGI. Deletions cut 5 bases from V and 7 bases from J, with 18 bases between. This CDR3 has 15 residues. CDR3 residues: CASSPQIVALNEQFF. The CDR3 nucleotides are TGTGCCAGCAGTCCGCAGATCGTAGCGTTGAATGAGCAGTTCTTC.

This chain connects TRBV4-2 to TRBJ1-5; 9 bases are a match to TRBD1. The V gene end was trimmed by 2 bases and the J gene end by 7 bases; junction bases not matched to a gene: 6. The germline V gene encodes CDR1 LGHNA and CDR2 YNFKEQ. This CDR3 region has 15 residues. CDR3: CASSQITGGGQPQHF. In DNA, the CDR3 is TGTGCCAGCAGCCAAATCACAGGGGGCGGGCAGCCCCAGCATTTT.